A single sample gave rise to the 6 T cell receptor beta chains below, sequenced in a study of PD-L1 blockade in urothelial cancer. The table came from immunoSEQ multiplex PCR; TCRdb's copy has only in-frame clones and leaves some out. The top ten hold 4.5% of the sample, which has about 74,000 clones, roughly 88% seen once. Stated time point: pretreatment peripheral blood. The sequences come from PBMCs, collected around atezolizumab (anti-PD-L1) treatment. These receptors were taken from a man aged 65-85 years with urothelial cancer.

The rearrangement joins TRBV30 to TRBJ2-2, with 11 bases that match TRBD2. The CDR3 contains 16 residues. V lost 3 bases, J lost 0 bases, and 3 bases stayed unmatched. From germline, CDR1 is GTSNPN and CDR2 SVGIG (reference sequence). The DNA of the CDR3 is TGTGCCTGGAGCCCGGGACTAGCGGCGAACACCGGGGAGCTGTTTTTT. It is translated as CAWSPGLAANTGELFF.

This chain uses TRBV2 with TRBJ2-3; D may be TRBD2 (5 bases). V was pared by 4 bases and J by 1 base, with 18 bases between. The V gene's germline CDR1 is SNHLY and CDR2 FYNNEI. The CDR3 length is 17 residues. CDR3 in DNA: TGTGCCAGCAGTGGGACTTGGGGTTTCGCTGGCACAGATACGCAGTATTTT. Protein sequence: CASSGTWGFAGTDTQYF.

This clone appeared a few times. The rearrangement uses TRBV7-9 and TRBJ1-2, with 9 nucleotides matching TRBD1. After removal of 0 bases from V and 7 bases from J, the junction contained 6 bases not matched to a gene. Germline V gene sequence: CDR1 SEHNR, CDR2 FQNEAQ (reference sequence). The CDR3 spans 15 residues. The CDR3 loop reads CASSLAGQGGSGYTF. CDR3 DNA: TGTGCCAGCAGCTTAGCGGGACAGGGTGGGTCTGGCTACACCTTC.

The rearrangement links TRBV6-1 to TRBJ2-7; 8 bases align to TRBD2. Germline V gene sequence: CDR1 MNHNS, CDR2 SASEGT. This CDR3 contains 14 residues. V trimming: 8 bases; J trimming: 2 bases; junction bases outside the gene matches: 8. The DNA for the CDR3 is TGTGCCAGCTGGGAGACTAGCGCACCCTACGAGCAGTACTTC. This encodes CASWETSAPYEQYF.

The CDR3 spells CATSRDLGTEAKNIQYF. CDR3 in DNA: TGTGCCACCAGCAGAGATCTCGGTACTGAAGCCAAAAACATTCAGTACTTC. The genes are TRBV15 and TRBJ2-4, with D hard to call. Germline assignment: CDR1 LNHNV and CDR2 YYDKDF (reference sequence). CDR3 size: 17 residues. With 0 bases removed from V and 0 bases from J, the gap between germline ends came to 12 bases.

The chain couples TRBV28 to TRBJ1-5; tentative D call: TRBD1 (6 bases). Trimming removed 4 bases at V and 7 bases at J, with 8 bases between. The germline V gene encodes CDR1 MDHEN and CDR2 SYDVKM. There are 12 residues in the CDR3. CDR3 loop: CASSYRVQPQHF. In DNA, the CDR3 is TGTGCCAGCAGTTACAGGGTGCAGCCCCAGCATTTT.